What follows are 17 T cell receptor beta chains derived from one specimen sequenced in a study of OX40 agonist ivuxolimab in advanced cancers. Here immunoSEQ multiplex PCR was the method, and the copy in TCRdb shows in-frame clones only, minus some. The sample has 50,000 to 65,000 clones, roughly 89% seen once. The sample consisted of CD4+ or CD8+ T cells sorted from blood, taken in a trial of the OX40 agonist ivuxolimab. Every receptor here comes from an adult with an advanced solid tumor such as melanoma, head and neck, liver or kidney cancer.

This rearrangement joins TRBV6-1 to TRBJ2-4, with a weak D call TRBD2 (6 bases). V gave up 4 bases and J gave up 5 bases, with 18 bases separating them. There are 16 residues in the CDR3. Germline loops: CDR1 MNHNS, CDR2 SASEGT. CDR3 bases: TGTGCCAGCAGTGGGGACTCACGGGGTAGCCAAAACATTCAGTACTTC. This sequence encodes CASSGDSRGSQNIQYF.

The rearrangement joins TRBV7-6 to TRBJ2-5; D uncertain. The CDR3 spans 15 residues. The V gene's germline CDR1 is SGHVS and CDR2 FNYEAQ. Trimming cost V 4 bases and J 4 bases, with 16 bases left between them. The CDR3 loop reads CASSSTNPPGETQYF. The CDR3 region has the DNA TGTGCCAGCAGCTCAACGAACCCGCCGGGAGAGACCCAGTACTTC.

The chain links TRBV5-6 to TRBJ1-3; TRBD1 is a possible D gene (5 bases). Germline CDR1 reads SGHDT; CDR2 reads YYEEEE. V dropped 5 bases and J dropped 4 bases, with 13 bases sitting between them. The CDR3 is 14 residues long. In nucleotides, the CDR3 is TGTGCCAGCAGGCAGGGATACGGGGGAAACACCATATATTTT. Amino acids: CASRQGYGGNTIYF.

Only a few counts were recorded for this clone. This chain links TRBV7-9 with TRBJ1-4; 9 bases match TRBD1. The V and J ends lost 5 bases and 0 bases, in that order; junction bases with no gene match: 4. CDR3 length: 16 amino acids. Looked up from germline, CDR1 is SEHNR and CDR2 is FQNEAQ (reference sequence). This CDR3 is CASSPGTGTTNEKLFF. CDR3 nucleotides: TGTGCCAGCAGCCCCGGGACAGGGACAACTAATGAAAAACTGTTTTTT.

The chain recombines TRBV29-1 with TRBJ1-1, with a tentative D call TRBD1 (5 bases). Trimming removed 8 bases from V and 2 bases from J, with 15 bases in between. This CDR3 spans 13 amino acids. Germline CDR1 and CDR2: SQVTM and ANQGSEA. The CDR3 DNA is TGCAGCACTATTAGGGGTCTCAACACTGAAGCTTTCTTT. It yields the protein CSTIRGLNTEAFF.

J is TRBJ2-7 and V is TRBV7-2; no clear D gene. The V gene's germline CDR1 is SGHTA and CDR2 FQGNSA. The CDR3 extends over 11 amino acids. Trimming cost V 5 bases and J 1 base, with 3 bases left between them. CDR3 residues: CASSPSYEQYF. In DNA, the CDR3 is TGTGCCAGCAGCCCTTCCTACGAGCAGTACTTC.

CDR3 sequence reads: CASSLTAGSRENEQFF. CDR3 sequence (DNA): TGTGCCAGCAGCCTCACAGCGGGATCCCGGGAAAATGAGCAGTTCTTC. This sequence joins TRBV4-2 and TRBJ2-1, with 7 nucleotides matching TRBD2. This CDR3 has 16 residues. Trimming took 4 bases from V and 7 from J; bases not matched to a gene: 13. Germline CDR1 reads LGHNA; CDR2 reads YNFKEQ.

The genes are TRBV7-3 and TRBJ2-3, with TRBD1 matching over 12 bases. Germline lookup yields CDR1 SGHTA and CDR2 FQGTGA. This CDR3 has 15 residues. The trim removed 3 bases at V and 6 bases at J, leaving 4 bases unmatched. The CDR3 here is CASSFRDRGLDTQYF. CDR3 in DNA: TGTGCCAGCAGCTTCCGGGACAGGGGGCTGGATACGCAGTATTTT.

This clone has more than one count but fewer than ten. The rearrangement links TRBV2 to TRBJ1-4; TRBD1 is a possible D gene (5 bases). This CDR3 spans 17 amino acids. CDR1 and CDR2 (germline): SNHLY, FYNNEI. V lost 4 bases, J lost 4 bases, and 19 bases lay in between. The CDR3 sequence: CASSAISPGLLNEKLFF. CDR3 DNA sequence: TGTGCCAGCAGTGCGATTTCTCCGGGACTGCTTAATGAAAAACTGTTTTTT.

V gene TRBV10-3 combines with J gene TRBJ2-7; 8 bases are shared with TRBD2. In germline, CDR1 is ENHRY, CDR2 SYGVKD. With 6 bases clipped from V and 3 bases from J, the junction kept 10 bases outside the gene matches. This CDR3 has 15 residues. The CDR3 bases are TGTGCCATCAGACGAACCGGGACTAGGTACTACGAGCAGTACTTC. Translating gives CAIRRTGTRYYEQYF.

This chain joins TRBV9 and TRBJ2-7; 11 bases are shared with TRBD2. CDR3 length: 16 amino acids. With 2 bases clipped from V and 0 bases from J, the junction kept 4 bases outside the gene matches. Germline V gene sequence: CDR1 SGDLS, CDR2 YYNGEE. The DNA for the CDR3 is TGTGCCAGCAGCGTTAGCGGGAGGGCCTCCTCCTACGAGCAGTACTTC. It encodes CASSVSGRASSYEQYF.

The chain recombines TRBV2 with TRBJ1-4, with 11 bases lining up with TRBD1. Per the germline V gene, CDR1 is SNHLY and CDR2 is FYNNEI. The CDR3 is 14 amino acids. The J segment lost 7 bases and the V segment lost 4 bases, leaving 2 bases of the junction unmatched. CDR3 nucleotide sequence: TGTGCCAGCAGTGGGACAGGGGGCATTGAAAAACTGTTTTTT. This translates into CASSGTGGIEKLFF.

V usage is TRBV6-5 and J usage is TRBJ2-1; TRBD1 matches at 9 bases. The J segment lost 4 bases and the V segment lost 6 bases, leaving 7 bases of the junction unmatched. CDR1 is MNHEY, CDR2 SVGAGI, per germline. The CDR3 totals 15 residues. The CDR3: CASSLDRGGYNEQFF. The CDR3 DNA is TGTGCCAGCAGCTTGGACAGGGGAGGTTACAATGAGCAGTTCTTC.

This chain uses TRBV15 with TRBJ2-7, with 7 bases fitting TRBD2. The CDR3 contains 14 residues. The J segment lost 4 bases and the V segment lost 0 bases, leaving 3 bases of the junction unmatched. The germline CDR1 and CDR2 sequences are LNHNV and YYDKDF (reference sequence). CDR3 in amino acids: CATSREGLPYEQYF. Written as DNA, the CDR3 is TGTGCCACCAGCAGAGAGGGACTACCTTACGAGCAGTACTTC. Full variable domain (outside the CDR3, taken from reference TRBV15 and TRBJ2-7): DAMVIQNPRYQVTQFGKPVTLSCSQTLNHNVMYWYQQKSSQAPKLLFHYYDKDFNNEADTPDNFQSRRPNTSFCFLDIRSPGLGDTAMYLCATSREGLPYEQYFGPGTRLTVT.

The J gene is TRBJ2-1, the V gene TRBV2; the D gene is possibly TRBD2 (5 bases). This CDR3 spans 15 amino acids. Germline V gene sequence: CDR1 SNHLY, CDR2 FYNNEI. V lost 6 bases and J 3 bases, leaving 15 bases between the germline ends. The CDR3 protein is CASRKWLADYNEQFF. In DNA form, the CDR3 reads TGTGCCAGCAGGAAGTGGCTAGCTGACTACAATGAGCAGTTCTTC.

The chain uses TRBV30 and TRBJ2-1; either TRBD1 or TRBD2 may fit D (5 bases each). There are 15 residues in the CDR3. The germline V and J ends were trimmed by 0 bases and 8 bases, with 17 bases remaining between them. Germline V gene data show CDR1 as GTSNPN and CDR2 as SVGIG (reference sequence). This chain's CDR3 is CAWSVLWGKGDEQFF. The CDR3 nucleotides read TGTGCCTGGAGTGTACTCTGGGGGAAGGGCGATGAGCAGTTCTTC.

This clone has just a few counts. The gene calls are TRBV5-1 and TRBJ2-7; no firm D call. Trimming removed 3 bases from V and 0 bases from J, with 10 bases in between. The CDR3 has 14 residues. Germline CDR1 and CDR2: SGHRS and YFSETQ. The CDR3, as DNA: TGCGCCAGCAGCTCGGGTCCCGCCTCCTACGAGCAGTACTTC. Translated: CASSSGPASYEQYF. The full variable domain, rest sourced from reference TRBV5-1 and TRBJ2-7, is KAGVTQTPRYLIKTRGQQVTLSCSPISGHRSVSWYQQTPGQGLQFLFEYFSETQRNKGNFPGRFSGRQFSNSRSEMNVSTLELGDSALYLCASSSGPASYEQYFGPGTRLTVT.